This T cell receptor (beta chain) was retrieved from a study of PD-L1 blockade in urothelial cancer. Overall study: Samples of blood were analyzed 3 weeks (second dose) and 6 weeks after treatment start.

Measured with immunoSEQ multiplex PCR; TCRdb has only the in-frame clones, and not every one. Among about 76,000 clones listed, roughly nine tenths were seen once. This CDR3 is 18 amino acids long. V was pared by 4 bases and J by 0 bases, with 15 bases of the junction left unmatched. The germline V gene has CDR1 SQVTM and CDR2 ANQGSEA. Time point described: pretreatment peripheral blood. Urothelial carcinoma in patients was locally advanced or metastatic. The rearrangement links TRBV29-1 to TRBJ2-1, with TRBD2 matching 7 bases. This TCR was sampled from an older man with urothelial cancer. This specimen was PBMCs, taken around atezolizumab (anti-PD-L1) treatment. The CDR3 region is CSVGGGGRRGSSYNEQFF. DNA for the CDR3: TGCAGCGTTGGTGGGGGAGGCCGGCGGGGGAGCTCCTACAATGAGCAGTTCTTC.